This record looks at one T cell receptor beta chain sequence and its context. The data stem from a study of shared clonotypes between healthy human individuals. Whole-study context: The people who gave samples were a couple of women and a few men aged 18 to 49. Each donor's CD8 memory used one plate, CD8 naive two, each CD4 subset three.

Using immunoSEQ multiplex PCR, the repertoire was profiled, and TCRdb retains in-frame clones only, with some absent. The sample has around 1.9 million clones, roughly 91% seen once. Looked up from germline, CDR1 is MNHEY and CDR2 is SVGAGI. V lost 6 bases to trimming and J lost 0 bases; unmatched junction nucleotides: 4. The CDR3 is 15 amino acids. Naive CD8 cells lacked CD45RO and underwent positive selection for CCR7, leaving out terminally differentiated effector memory CD45RA+ cells. This chain uses TRBV6-5 with TRBJ2-1, with 8 bases lining up with TRBD2. This clonotype was obtained from a man aged 18 to 29 in good health. Some clones in this sample may be carry-over from other donors' samples. The sample consisted of naive CD8+ T cells from PBMCs. CDR3 region: CASRAGLASYNEQFF. The CDR3 DNA reads as TGTGCCAGCAGAGCAGGACTAGCCTCCTACAATGAGCAGTTCTTC.